This TCR beta chain was recorded in a study of blood T cells in healthy people across ages. Drawing of peripheral blood yielded 7.5 to 10 milliliters from each donor. The junction had 7 bases not matched to a gene; V was cut back by 5 bases and J by 3 bases. This CDR3 has 15 residues. Per germline, CDR1 MGHDK and CDR2 SYGVNS. Findings of the study overall: Per-million-T-cell TCR beta diversity fell roughly linearly with age.

Alongside a J-beta primer mix, a sample-barcoded 5' primer served in a second PCR lasting about 6 to 11 cycles. Each cDNA molecule, via a template-switch adaptor with 12 random nucleotides, was tagged. Each sample provided no less than 2.5 million CDR3-containing paired-end reads. TCRdb recomputed calls from the 5' RACE reads with MiXCR, one row per CDR3 protein. The sample contains around 1,600,000 distinct CDR3 sequences, approximately 42% of which appear only once. The table lists this clonotype with a few counts. Antigen unknown. Sequencing was carried out using blood. The chain combines TRBV25-1 with TRBJ2-7, with 10 bases aligning to TRBD2. The TCR sequence derives from a young woman in good health. The CDR3 is CASSRTSGTLYEQYF. In DNA, the CDR3 is TGTGCCAGCAGTCGCACTAGCGGGACGCTCTACGAGCAGTACTTC.